This entry features one TCR beta chain sequence. Antigen specificity is unknown. The sample originates from a study of beta chain features in type 1 diabetes. On the study more broadly: On cell yields, gender and age, patients and healthy donors were similar. Study results and caveats: Patients with Type 1 diabetes showed moderately but significantly shorter TCRB CDR3s in all four CD4+ subsets. The similarity of naive, central memory and Treg TCRB repertoires appeared greater among patients than among healthy donors. VDJ junctions from type 1 diabetes patients carried fewer insertions and larger deletions.

Germline CDR1 and CDR2: SGHTS and YDEGEE. The V and J ends lost 3 bases and 4 bases respectively, with 19 bases between them. The CDR3 length is 16 residues. All of the isolated RNA was reverse transcribed, so expressed TCRB transcripts were sequenced. Only in-frame clones appear in the TCRdb table, and some are missing; sequencing was by immunoSEQ multiplex PCR. The sample includes 300,000 to 450,000 clones, 15% to 20% of them seen just once. The clonotype comes from a young woman in good health. V gene TRBV5-8 combines with J gene TRBJ2-5, with D possibly being TRBD1 (6 bases). Source material: naive CD4+ T cells from blood. The CDR3 bases are TGTGCCAGCAGCTCTAACCATTTCGACAGGCCAGAGACCCAGTACTTC. Amino acids: CASSSNHFDRPETQYF.